The present T cell receptor beta chain was sequenced within a study of T cell changes during pregnancy in multiple sclerosis. The protocol was immunoSEQ multiplex PCR, while the TCRdb copy is restricted to in-frame clones and leaves out a portion. The table has 100,000 or so clones, almost 95% seen once. CDR3 size: 15 residues. Germline V lookup: CDR1 SGHAT, CDR2 FQNNGV. Trimming shortened V by 5 bases and J by 0 bases, and 14 bases separated the two germline ends. The TCR sequence derives from a female donor with multiple sclerosis, enrolled in a pregnancy study. The chain couples TRBV11-2 to TRBJ2-7, with a possible D match to TRBD1 (6 bases). The sample was peripheral blood, taken before pregnancy. CDR3 sequence reads: CASSENRANSYEQYF. The CDR3 coding sequence is TGTGCCAGCAGCGAAAACAGGGCAAACTCCTACGAGCAGTACTTC.